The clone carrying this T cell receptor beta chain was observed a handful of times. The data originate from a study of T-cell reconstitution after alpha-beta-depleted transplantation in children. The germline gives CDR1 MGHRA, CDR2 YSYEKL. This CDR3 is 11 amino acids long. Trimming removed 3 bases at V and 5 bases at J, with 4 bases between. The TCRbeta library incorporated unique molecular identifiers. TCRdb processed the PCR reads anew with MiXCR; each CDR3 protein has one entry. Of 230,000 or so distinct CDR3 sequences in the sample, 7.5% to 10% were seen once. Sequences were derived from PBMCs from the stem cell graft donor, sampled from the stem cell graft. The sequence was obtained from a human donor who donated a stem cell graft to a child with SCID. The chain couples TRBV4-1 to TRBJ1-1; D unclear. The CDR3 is CASSHGTEAFF. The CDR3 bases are TGCGCCAGCAGCCACGGTACTGAAGCTTTCTTT.